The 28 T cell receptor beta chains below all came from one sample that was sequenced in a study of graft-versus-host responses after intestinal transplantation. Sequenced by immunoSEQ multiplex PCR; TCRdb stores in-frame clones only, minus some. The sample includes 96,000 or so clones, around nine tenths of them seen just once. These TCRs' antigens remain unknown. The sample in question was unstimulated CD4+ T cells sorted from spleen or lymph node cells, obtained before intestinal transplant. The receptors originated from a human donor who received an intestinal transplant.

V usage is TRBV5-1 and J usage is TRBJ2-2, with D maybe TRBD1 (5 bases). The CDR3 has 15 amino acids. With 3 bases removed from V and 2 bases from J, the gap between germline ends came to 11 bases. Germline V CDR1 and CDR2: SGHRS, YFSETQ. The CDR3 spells CASSSDRENTGELFF. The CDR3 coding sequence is TGCGCCAGCAGCTCCGACAGAGAAAACACCGGGGAGCTGTTTTTT.

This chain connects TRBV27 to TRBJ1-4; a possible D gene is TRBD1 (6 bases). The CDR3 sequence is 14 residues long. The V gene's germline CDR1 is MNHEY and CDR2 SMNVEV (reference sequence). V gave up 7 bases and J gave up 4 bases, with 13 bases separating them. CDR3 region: CASTTDRNNEKLFF. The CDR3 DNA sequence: TGTGCCAGCACTACCGACAGGAATAATGAAAAACTGTTTTTT.

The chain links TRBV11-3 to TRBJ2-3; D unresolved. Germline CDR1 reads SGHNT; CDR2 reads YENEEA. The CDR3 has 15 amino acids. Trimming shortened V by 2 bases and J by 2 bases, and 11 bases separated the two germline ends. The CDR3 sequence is CASSLIATLTDTQYF. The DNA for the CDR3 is TGTGCCAGCAGCTTAATAGCAACCCTCACAGATACGCAGTATTTT.

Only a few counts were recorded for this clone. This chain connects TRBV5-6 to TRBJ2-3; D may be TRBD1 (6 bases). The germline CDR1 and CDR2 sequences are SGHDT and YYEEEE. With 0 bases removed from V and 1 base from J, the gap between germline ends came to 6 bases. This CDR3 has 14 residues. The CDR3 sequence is CASSLAGGTDTQYF. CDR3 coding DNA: TGTGCCAGCAGCTTGGCAGGGGGCACAGATACGCAGTATTTT. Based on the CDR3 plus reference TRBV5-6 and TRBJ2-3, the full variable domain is DAGVTQSPTHLIKTRGQQVTLRCSPKSGHDTVSWYQQALGQGPQFIFQYYEEEERQRGNFPDRFSGHQFPNYSSELNVNALLLGDSALYLCASSLAGGTDTQYFGPGTRLTVL.

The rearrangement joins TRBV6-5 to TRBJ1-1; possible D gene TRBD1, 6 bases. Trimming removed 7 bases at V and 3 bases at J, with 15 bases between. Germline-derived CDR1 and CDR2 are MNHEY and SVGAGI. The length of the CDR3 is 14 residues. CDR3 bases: TGTGCCAGCACTTTCAGGGGACGGTACACTGAAGCTTTCTTT. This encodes CASTFRGRYTEAFF.

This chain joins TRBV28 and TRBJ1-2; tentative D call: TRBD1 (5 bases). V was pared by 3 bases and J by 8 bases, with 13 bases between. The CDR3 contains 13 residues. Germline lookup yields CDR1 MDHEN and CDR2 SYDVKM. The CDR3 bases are TGTGCCAGCAGTTTGGGTCAGGGCCTGGGCTACACCTTC. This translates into CASSLGQGLGYTF.

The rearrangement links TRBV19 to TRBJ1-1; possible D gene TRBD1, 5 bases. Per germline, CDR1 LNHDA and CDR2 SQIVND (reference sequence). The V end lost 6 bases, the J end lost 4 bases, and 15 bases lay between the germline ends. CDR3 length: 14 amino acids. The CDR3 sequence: CASRNVGQLTEAFF. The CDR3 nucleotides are TGTGCCAGTAGAAACGTAGGACAACTCACTGAAGCTTTCTTT.

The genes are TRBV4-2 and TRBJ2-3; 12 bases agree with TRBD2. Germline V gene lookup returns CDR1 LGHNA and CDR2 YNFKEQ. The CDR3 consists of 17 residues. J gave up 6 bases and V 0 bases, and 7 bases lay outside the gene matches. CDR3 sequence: CASSQEPLAGGPDTQYF. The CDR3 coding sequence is TGTGCCAGCAGCCAAGAGCCCCTAGCGGGAGGGCCGGATACGCAGTATTTT.

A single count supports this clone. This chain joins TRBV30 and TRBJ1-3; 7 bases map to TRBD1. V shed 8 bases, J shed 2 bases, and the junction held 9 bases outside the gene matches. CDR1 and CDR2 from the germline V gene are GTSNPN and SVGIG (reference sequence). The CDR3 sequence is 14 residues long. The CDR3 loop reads CAGERQGAGNTIYF. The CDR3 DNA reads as TGTGCCGGGGAAAGGCAGGGGGCTGGAAACACCATATATTTT.

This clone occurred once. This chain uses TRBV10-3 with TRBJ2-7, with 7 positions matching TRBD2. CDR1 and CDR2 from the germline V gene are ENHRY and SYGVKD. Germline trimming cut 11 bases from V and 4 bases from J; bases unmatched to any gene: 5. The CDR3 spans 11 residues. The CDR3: CALNGGYEQYF. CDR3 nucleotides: TGTGCCCTAAACGGGGGGTACGAGCAGTACTTC.

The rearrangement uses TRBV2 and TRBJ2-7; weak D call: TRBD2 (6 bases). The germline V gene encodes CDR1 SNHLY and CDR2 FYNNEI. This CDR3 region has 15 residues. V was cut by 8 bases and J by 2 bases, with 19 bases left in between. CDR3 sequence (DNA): TGTGCCAGCGTAAAACGGGACTCCGAACCCTACGAGCAGTACTTC. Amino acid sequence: CASVKRDSEPYEQYF.

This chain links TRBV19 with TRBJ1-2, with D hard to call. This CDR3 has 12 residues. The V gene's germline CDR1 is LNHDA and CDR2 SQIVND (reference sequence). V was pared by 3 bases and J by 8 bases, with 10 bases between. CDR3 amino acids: CASSIRKEGYTF. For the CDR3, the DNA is TGTGCCAGTAGTATTCGAAAGGAGGGCTACACCTTC.

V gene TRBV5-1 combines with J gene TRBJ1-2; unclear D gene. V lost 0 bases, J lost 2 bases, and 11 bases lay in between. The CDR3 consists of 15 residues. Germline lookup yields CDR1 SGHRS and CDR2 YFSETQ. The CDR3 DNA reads TGCGCCAGCAGCTTGGGATCGGGTCAGAACTATGGCTACACCTTC. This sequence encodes CASSLGSGQNYGYTF.

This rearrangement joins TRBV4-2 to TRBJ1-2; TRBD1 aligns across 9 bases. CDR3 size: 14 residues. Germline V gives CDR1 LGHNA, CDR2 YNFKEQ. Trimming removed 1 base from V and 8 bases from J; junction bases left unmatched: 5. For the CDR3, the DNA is TGTGCCAGCAGCCAAGGACAGGGGGTACAAGGCTACACCTTC. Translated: CASSQGQGVQGYTF.

CDR3 residues: CASSGRGIKNEAFF. DNA of the CDR3: TGTGCCAGCAGTGGTAGAGGGATCAAGAATGAAGCTTTCTTT. The chain uses TRBV6-1 and TRBJ1-1; no reliable D call. Per germline, CDR1 MNHNS and CDR2 SASEGT. V gave up 4 bases and J gave up 7 bases, with 16 bases separating them. This CDR3 has 14 amino acids.

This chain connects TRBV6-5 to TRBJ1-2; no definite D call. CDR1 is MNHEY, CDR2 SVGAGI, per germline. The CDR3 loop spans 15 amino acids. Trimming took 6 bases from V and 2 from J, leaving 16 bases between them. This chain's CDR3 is CASRRGGLGNYGYTF. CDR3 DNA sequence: TGTGCCAGCAGACGAGGCGGACTGGGGAACTATGGCTACACCTTC.

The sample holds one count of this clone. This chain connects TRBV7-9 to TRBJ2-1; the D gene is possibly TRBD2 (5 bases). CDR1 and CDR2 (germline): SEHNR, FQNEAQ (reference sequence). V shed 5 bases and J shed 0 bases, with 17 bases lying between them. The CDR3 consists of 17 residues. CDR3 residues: CASSPRTGRSSYNEQFF. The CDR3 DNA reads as TGTGCCAGCAGCCCCAGGACTGGTCGAAGCTCCTACAATGAGCAGTTCTTC. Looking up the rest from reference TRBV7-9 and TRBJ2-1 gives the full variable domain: DTGVSQNPRHKITKRGQNVTFRCDPISEHNRLYWYRQTLGQGPEFLTYFQNEAQLEKSRLLSDRFSAERPKGSFSTLEIQRTEQGDSAMYLCASSPRTGRSSYNEQFFGPGTRLTVL.

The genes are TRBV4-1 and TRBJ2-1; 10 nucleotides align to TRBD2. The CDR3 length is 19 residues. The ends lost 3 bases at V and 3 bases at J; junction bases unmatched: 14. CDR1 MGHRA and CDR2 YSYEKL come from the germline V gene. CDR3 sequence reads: CASSQETTHSGGSYNEQFF. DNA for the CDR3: TGCGCCAGCAGCCAGGAGACCACTCATAGCGGGGGGAGCTACAATGAGCAGTTCTTC.

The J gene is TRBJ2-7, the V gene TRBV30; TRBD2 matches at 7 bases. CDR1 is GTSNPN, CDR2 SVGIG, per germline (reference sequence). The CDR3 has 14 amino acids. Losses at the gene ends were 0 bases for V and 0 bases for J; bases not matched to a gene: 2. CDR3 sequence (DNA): TGTGCCTGGAGTGTCGGGGGGATCTCCTACGAGCAGTACTTC. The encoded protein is CAWSVGGISYEQYF.

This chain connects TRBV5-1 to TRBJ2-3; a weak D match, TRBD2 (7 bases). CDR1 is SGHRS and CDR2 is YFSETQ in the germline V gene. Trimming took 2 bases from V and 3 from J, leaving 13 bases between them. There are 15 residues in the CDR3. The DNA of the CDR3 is TGCGCCAGCAGCTTTAGGGGGGGCCTGACAGATACGCAGTATTTT. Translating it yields CASSFRGGLTDTQYF.

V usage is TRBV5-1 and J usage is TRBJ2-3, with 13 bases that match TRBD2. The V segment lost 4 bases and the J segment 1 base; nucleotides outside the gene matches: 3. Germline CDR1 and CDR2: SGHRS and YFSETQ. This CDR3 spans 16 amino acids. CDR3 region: CASSPGTSGGTDTQYF. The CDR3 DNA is TGCGCCAGCAGCCCAGGGACTAGCGGGGGCACAGATACGCAGTATTTT. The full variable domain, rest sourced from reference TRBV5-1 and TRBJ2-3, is KAGVTQTPRYLIKTRGQQVTLSCSPISGHRSVSWYQQTPGQGLQFLFEYFSETQRNKGNFPGRFSGRQFSNSRSEMNVSTLELGDSALYLCASSPGTSGGTDTQYFGPGTRLTVL.

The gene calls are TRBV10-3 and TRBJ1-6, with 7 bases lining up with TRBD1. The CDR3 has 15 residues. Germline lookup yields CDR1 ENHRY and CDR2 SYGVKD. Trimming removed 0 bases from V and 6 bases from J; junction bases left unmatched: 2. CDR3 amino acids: CAISESQGGNSPLHF. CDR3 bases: TGTGCCATCAGTGAGTCTCAGGGGGGTAATTCACCCCTCCACTTT.

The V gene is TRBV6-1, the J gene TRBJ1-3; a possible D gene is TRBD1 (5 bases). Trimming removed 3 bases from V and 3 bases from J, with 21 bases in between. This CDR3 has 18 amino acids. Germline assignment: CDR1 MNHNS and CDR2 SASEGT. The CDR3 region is CASSDAAFRGIYGNTIYF. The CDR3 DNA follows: TGTGCCAGCAGTGATGCGGCCTTTCGGGGGATTTATGGAAACACCATATATTTT.

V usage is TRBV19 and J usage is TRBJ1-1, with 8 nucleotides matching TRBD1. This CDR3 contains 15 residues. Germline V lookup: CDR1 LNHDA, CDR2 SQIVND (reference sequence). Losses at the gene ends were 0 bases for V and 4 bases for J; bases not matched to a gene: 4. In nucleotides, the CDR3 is TGTGCCAGTAGTATAGACAGGGGGCTAGGCACTGAAGCTTTCTTT. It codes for CASSIDRGLGTEAFF.

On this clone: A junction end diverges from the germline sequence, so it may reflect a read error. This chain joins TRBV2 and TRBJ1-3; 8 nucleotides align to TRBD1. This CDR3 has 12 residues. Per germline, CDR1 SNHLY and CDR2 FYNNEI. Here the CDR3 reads CASIGRGRFCHF. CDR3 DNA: TGTGCCAGCATAGGCAGGGGGCGGTTTTGCCATTTT.

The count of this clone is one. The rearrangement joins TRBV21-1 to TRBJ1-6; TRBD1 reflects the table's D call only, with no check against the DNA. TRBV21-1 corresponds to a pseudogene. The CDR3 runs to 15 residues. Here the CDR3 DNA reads TGTGCCAGCAGCGGTCGGACAGGTGGTAATTCACCCCTCCACTTT. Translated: CASSGRTGGNSPLHF.

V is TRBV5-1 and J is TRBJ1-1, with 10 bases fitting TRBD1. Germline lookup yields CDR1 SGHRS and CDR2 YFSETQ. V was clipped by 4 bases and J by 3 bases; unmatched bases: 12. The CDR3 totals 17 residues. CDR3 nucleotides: TGCGCCAGCAGCGCGGACAGGGGGTCGCTCCCGTACACTGAAGCTTTCTTT. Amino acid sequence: CASSADRGSLPYTEAFF.

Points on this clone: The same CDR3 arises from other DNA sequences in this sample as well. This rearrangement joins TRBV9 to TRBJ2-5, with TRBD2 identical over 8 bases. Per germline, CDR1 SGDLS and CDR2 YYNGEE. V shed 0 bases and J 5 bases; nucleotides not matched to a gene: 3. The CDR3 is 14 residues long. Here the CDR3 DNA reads TGTGCCAGCAGCGTAGAAGGCGGGGGGGAGACCCAGTACTTC. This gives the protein CASSVEGGGETQYF.